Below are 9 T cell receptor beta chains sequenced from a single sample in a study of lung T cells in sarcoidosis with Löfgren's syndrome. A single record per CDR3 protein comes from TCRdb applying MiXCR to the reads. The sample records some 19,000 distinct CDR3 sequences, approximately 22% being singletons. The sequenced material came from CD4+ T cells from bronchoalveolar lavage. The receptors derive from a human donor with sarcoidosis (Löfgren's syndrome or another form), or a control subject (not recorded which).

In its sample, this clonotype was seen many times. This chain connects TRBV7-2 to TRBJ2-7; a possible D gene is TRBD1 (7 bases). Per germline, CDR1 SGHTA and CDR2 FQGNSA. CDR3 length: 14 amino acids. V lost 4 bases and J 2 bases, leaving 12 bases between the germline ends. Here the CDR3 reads CASSSQGGPYEQYF. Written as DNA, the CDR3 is TGTGCCAGCAGCTCCCAGGGGGGCCCCTACGAGCAGTACTTC.

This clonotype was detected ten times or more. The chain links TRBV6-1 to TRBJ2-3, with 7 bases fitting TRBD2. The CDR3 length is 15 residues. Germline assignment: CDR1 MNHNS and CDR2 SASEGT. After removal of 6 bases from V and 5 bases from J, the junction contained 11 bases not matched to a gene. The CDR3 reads CASRNPGLVGDTQYF. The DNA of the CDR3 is TGTGCCAGCAGGAACCCAGGACTAGTAGGAGATACGCAGTATTTT.

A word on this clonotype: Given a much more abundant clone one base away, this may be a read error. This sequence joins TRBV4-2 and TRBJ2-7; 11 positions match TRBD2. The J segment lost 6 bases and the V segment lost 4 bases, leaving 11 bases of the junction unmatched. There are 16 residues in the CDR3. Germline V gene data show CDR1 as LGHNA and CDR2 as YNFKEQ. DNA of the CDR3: TGTGCCAGCAGCCCCTTAGCGGGAGGGCCAAGTAGCGAGCAGTACTTC. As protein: CASSPLAGGPSSEQYF.

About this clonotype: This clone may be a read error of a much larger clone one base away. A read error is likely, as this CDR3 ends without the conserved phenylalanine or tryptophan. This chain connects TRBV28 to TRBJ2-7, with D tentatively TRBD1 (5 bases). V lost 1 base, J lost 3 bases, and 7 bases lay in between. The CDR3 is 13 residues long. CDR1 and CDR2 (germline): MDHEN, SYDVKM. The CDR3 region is CASSLLGDYEQYL. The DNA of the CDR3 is TGTGCCAGCAGTTTATTAGGGGACTACGAGCAGTACCTC.

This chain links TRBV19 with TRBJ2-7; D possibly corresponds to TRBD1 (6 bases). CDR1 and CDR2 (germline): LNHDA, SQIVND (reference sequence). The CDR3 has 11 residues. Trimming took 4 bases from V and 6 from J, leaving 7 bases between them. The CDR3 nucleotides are TGTGCCAGTAGTACAGGGGCCGAGCAGTACTTC. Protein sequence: CASSTGAEQYF.

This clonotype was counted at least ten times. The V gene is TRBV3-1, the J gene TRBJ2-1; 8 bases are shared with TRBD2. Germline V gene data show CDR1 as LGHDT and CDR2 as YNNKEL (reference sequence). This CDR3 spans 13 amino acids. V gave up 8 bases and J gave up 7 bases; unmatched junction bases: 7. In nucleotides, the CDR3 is TGTGCCAGCTCCCTAGCGGGCCAGAATGAGCAGTTCTTC. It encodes CASSLAGQNEQFF.

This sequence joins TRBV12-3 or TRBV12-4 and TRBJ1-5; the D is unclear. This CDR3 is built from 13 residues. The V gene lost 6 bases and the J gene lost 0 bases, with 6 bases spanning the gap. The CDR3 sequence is CASRSYSNQPQHF. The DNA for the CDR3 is TGTGCCAGCAGGTCATATAGCAATCAGCCCCAGCATTTT.

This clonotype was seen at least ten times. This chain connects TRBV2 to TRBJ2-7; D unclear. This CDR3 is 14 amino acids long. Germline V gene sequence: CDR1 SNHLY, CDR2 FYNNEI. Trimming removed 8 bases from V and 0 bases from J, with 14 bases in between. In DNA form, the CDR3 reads TGTGCCAGCCGGGCTGGGGTCTCCTCCTACGAGCAGTACTTC. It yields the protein CASRAGVSSYEQYF.

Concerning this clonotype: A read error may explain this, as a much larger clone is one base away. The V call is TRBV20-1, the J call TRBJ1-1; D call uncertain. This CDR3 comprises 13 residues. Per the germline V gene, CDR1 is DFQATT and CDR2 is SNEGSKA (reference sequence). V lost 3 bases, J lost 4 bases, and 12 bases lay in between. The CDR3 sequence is CSARRFRATEAFF. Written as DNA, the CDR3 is TGCAGTGCTAGGAGATTTAGGGCCACTGAAGCTTTCTTT.